This is a list of T cell receptor beta chains from one sample in a study of T-cell memory formation after mild COVID-19. From the 5' RACE reads, TCRdb called clonotypes with MiXCR, one entry per CDR3 protein. The sample includes around 220,000 distinct CDR3 sequences, about 17% of them seen just once. Sequencing input: PBMCs or a T cell subset sorted from them (not recorded which). All receptors come from a man aged 18 to 29 who had mild COVID-19 (a few samples of this study predate the infection). Cell type and time point are not known. Each CDR3 is given with its conserved first and last residue. The D gene is left open where the match is weak. Rows give clone size only sometimes, using once, few, many, or a class for an expanded clone.

cdr3_nt | cdr3_aa | v_call | d_call | j_call | clone_size
TGCGCCAGCACCCGGCAGGGGACGACCACAGATACGCAGTATTTT | CASTRQGTTTDTQYF | TRBV5-1 | . | TRBJ2-3 | .
TGTGCCAGCACCAGTGTCCTTAATGAAAAACTGTTTTTT | CASTSVLNEKLFF | TRBV27 | . | TRBJ1-4 | few
TGCGCCAGCAGCGTAAAGACAGGGGACACTGAAGCTTTCTTT | CASSVKTGDTEAFF | TRBV5-1 | TRBD1 | TRBJ1-1 | .
TGTGCCAGCAGCTCACGGACCGGTTCCTCCTATGGCTACACCTTC | CASSSRTGSSYGYTF | TRBV7-2 | . | TRBJ1-2 | few
TGTGCCAGTAGCGCGACAGGGCTTAACACTGAAGCTTTCTTT | CASSATGLNTEAFF | TRBV9 | TRBD1 | TRBJ1-1 | .
TGCAGTGCCTTGCCGATCCTAAGAAACACCATATATTTT | CSALPILRNTIYF | TRBV20-1 | . | TRBJ1-3 | .
TGTGCCAGCAGTAGACAGGGTACTGTCAATCAGCCCCAGCATTTT | CASSRQGTVNQPQHF | TRBV12-3/TRBV12-4 | TRBD1 | TRBJ1-5 | few
TGTGCCAGCAGTTTATTGGCGCCCAAATGGGGTGAGCAGTTCTTC | CASSLLAPKWGEQFF | TRBV27 | . | TRBJ2-1 | many
TGTGCCAGCAGCTCAACCGGCAGGGCGGGGCCCCGCTCCTACAATGAGCAGTTCTTC | CASSSTGRAGPRSYNEQFF | TRBV7-3 | . | TRBJ2-1 | few
TGTGCCAGCAGCAGGACCCCCGTTGAGGTCCGGGCCCCCGGGGAGCTGTTTTTT | CASSRTPVEVRAPGELFF | TRBV7-9 | . | TRBJ2-2 | few
TGTGCCAGCAGCTTCGAACTAGCGGGGGTCGTCGCCGGGGAGCTGTTTTTT | CASSFELAGVVAGELFF | TRBV7-2 | TRBD2 | TRBJ2-2 | few
TGTGCCAGCAGCCGCGACAGTGAAAAACTGTTTTTT | CASSRDSEKLFF | TRBV7-2 | . | TRBJ1-4 | few
TGCAGTGCTAGAGATAGCTCCGGGGGGACTGAAGCTTTCTTT | CSARDSSGGTEAFF | TRBV20-1 | . | TRBJ1-1 | .
TGCGCCAGCAGAGACAGGAAGAACACTGAAGCTTTCTTT | CASRDRKNTEAFF | TRBV4-1 | . | TRBJ1-1 | few
TGTGCCACCAGTGAAACAGGGTACGCAGATACGCAGTATTTT | CATSETGYADTQYF | TRBV24-1 | . | TRBJ2-3 | few
TGTGCCAGCAGCGTGAGCGGGGGGGTGGATACCGGGGAGCTGTTTTTT | CASSVSGGVDTGELFF | TRBV5-4 | TRBD2 | TRBJ2-2 | .
TGCAGTGCTAGCGTTCGGGTCGACGAAAAACTGTTTTTT | CSASVRVDEKLFF | TRBV20-1 | . | TRBJ1-4 | .
TGCGCCAGCAGCGACGGAGTACTAGCGCAAGCCCTTAAGACCCAGTACTTC | CASSDGVLAQALKTQYF | TRBV5-1 | TRBD2 | TRBJ2-5 | .
TGTGCCAGCAGTAGACAGGGGGCTAATGCCGGGGAGCTGTTTTTT | CASSRQGANAGELFF | TRBV2 | TRBD1 | TRBJ2-2 | few
TGTGCCAGCAGCCGCACGGAAACAGATACGCAGTATTTT | CASSRTETDTQYF | TRBV11-3 | . | TRBJ2-3 | .
TGTGCCAGCAGCCAAGAGGCGAGGGGGTCTTACAATGAGCAGTTCTTC | CASSQEARGSYNEQFF | TRBV4-2 | . | TRBJ2-1 | .
TGTGCCAGCAGCTTGTTACAGGGGCCCTACGAGCAGTACTTC | CASSLLQGPYEQYF | TRBV7-3 | TRBD1 | TRBJ2-7 | .
TGCGCCAGCAGCCAAGTAGCAGTGGGGCAGCCCCAGCATTTT | CASSQVAVGQPQHF | TRBV4-1 | . | TRBJ1-5 | .
TGCAGTGCTCTCGACGGGATAGGAAACACCATATATTTT | CSALDGIGNTIYF | TRBV20-1 | . | TRBJ1-3 | few
TGTGCCAGCAGCTTGTGGGGGCGCGGGTTCGGGACCCAGTACTTC | CASSLWGRGFGTQYF | TRBV5-6 | . | TRBJ2-5 | many
TGTGCCAGCAGCCTAATACAGGGGCGTGATTCACCCCTCCACTTT | CASSLIQGRDSPLHF | TRBV4-2 | TRBD1 | TRBJ1-6 | .
TGTGCCAGCAGCCCCCGGACTAGCCTGGATACGCAGTATTTT | CASSPRTSLDTQYF | TRBV14 | TRBD2 | TRBJ2-3 | once
TGTGCCAGCATGCGAACAGGGGCGCTGGTCACTGAAGCTTTCTTT | CASMRTGALVTEAFF | TRBV2 | TRBD1 | TRBJ1-1 | .
TGCAGTGCTAAGGTCTACATGAACACTGAAGCTTTCTTT | CSAKVYMNTEAFF | TRBV20-1 | . | TRBJ1-1 | .
TGCAGTGCCTTGCGAGGGGGTGAGGGCTACACCTTC | CSALRGGEGYTF | TRBV20-1 | . | TRBJ1-2 | .
TGTGCCAGCAGACCGATCGACAGGGGTGGGCAGCCCCAGCATTTT | CASRPIDRGGQPQHF | TRBV6-5 | TRBD1 | TRBJ1-5 | few
TGCGCCAGCAGCCAAGCCGGCTCTGGGGCCAACGTCCTGACTTTC | CASSQAGSGANVLTF | TRBV4-3 | . | TRBJ2-6 | few
TGTGCCAGCAGCCAAGACGGGGGAGCAACTAATGAAAAACTGTTTTTT | CASSQDGGATNEKLFF | TRBV4-2 | . | TRBJ1-4 | .
TGTGCCAGCAGCGCCACGTTCGGCACCATATATTTT | CASSATFGTIYF | TRBV7-2 | . | TRBJ1-3 | many
TGTGCCAGCACCCTTAGCGGGGGGCAAACCGGGGAGCTGTTTTTT | CASTLSGGQTGELFF | TRBV5-5 | TRBD2 | TRBJ2-2 | few
TGTGCCAGCAGCTTAACTGGGAGCTCTGGAAACACCATATATTTT | CASSLTGSSGNTIYF | TRBV7-3 | . | TRBJ1-3 | few
TGTGCCAGCAGCCACTCGGGCGGAGCCAATTCACCCCTCCACTTT | CASSHSGGANSPLHF | TRBV3-1 | . | TRBJ1-6 | few
TGTGCCAGCAGCCCCCGGAACCCCTTAACCGGCAATGAGCAGTTCTTC | CASSPRNPLTGNEQFF | TRBV7-9 | . | TRBJ2-1 | .
TGTGCCACCAGTGACATCAGCAAAAACATTCAGTACTTC | CATSDISKNIQYF | TRBV24-1 | . | TRBJ2-4 | few
TGCAGTGCTAGGCTACTGTACCAAGAGACCCAGTACTTC | CSARLLYQETQYF | TRBV20-1 | . | TRBJ2-5 | .
TGTGCCAGCAGTACTATAGGACAGGGCTATGGCTACACCTTC | CASSTIGQGYGYTF | TRBV6-5 | TRBD1 | TRBJ1-2 | few
TGTGCCAGCCATAAGGACAGTGTTAACACCGGGGAGCTGTTTTTT | CASHKDSVNTGELFF | TRBV6-2/TRBV6-3 | . | TRBJ2-2 | .
TGCGCCAGCAATCGGGACCGCGGTGAAAAACTGTTTTTT | CASNRDRGEKLFF | TRBV5-1 | . | TRBJ1-4 | few
TGCGCCAGCAGCTGGACCGGGACAGCTGCCGGGGAGCTGTTTTTT | CASSWTGTAAGELFF | TRBV5-1 | TRBD1 | TRBJ2-2 | few
TGTGCCAGCAGGGACAGGGGAAGGGACACTGAAGCTTTCTTT | CASRDRGRDTEAFF | TRBV11-1 | TRBD1 | TRBJ1-1 | .
TGTGCCAGCAGGACCAGGGAGGGGCAAGTTGAAAAACTGTTTTTT | CASRTREGQVEKLFF | TRBV12-3/TRBV12-4 | . | TRBJ1-4 | few
TGTGCCAGCAGCCAAGAGGACACTAGCTCCTACAATGAGCAGTTCTTC | CASSQEDTSSYNEQFF | TRBV3-1 | . | TRBJ2-1 | .
TGTGCCAGCAGTTACGGACTAGCCCCACCGAACACCGGGGAGCTGTTTTTT | CASSYGLAPPNTGELFF | TRBV6-2/TRBV6-3 | TRBD2 | TRBJ2-2 | few
TGCAGTGCTAGACGGCGGGGCCCGAGCACTGAAGCTTTCTTT | CSARRRGPSTEAFF | TRBV20-1 | . | TRBJ1-1 | many
TGCGCCAGCATGCGACAGGGGATGGGTGAAGCTTTCTTT | CASMRQGMGEAFF | TRBV5-1 | TRBD1 | TRBJ1-1 | few
TGTGCCAGCAGTGCTGAGGGGGCGAATGGCTACACCTTC | CASSAEGANGYTF | TRBV2 | TRBD1 | TRBJ1-2 | few
TGTGCCAGCAGCCAAGGGAGTCCCGGCGAGACCCAGTACTTC | CASSQGSPGETQYF | TRBV4-2 | . | TRBJ2-5 | .
TGTGCCAGCGACCCCCCCGTCGGGGTGACAGATACGCAGTATTTT | CASDPPVGVTDTQYF | TRBV7-9 | . | TRBJ2-3 | many
TGCGCCAGCAGCCACCCGGGACACCAGAACACTGAAGCTTTCTTT | CASSHPGHQNTEAFF | TRBV4-3 | . | TRBJ1-1 | .
TGCAGTGCTAGAGATATGGGACTAAAGAACACTGAAGCTTTCTTT | CSARDMGLKNTEAFF | TRBV20-1 | . | TRBJ1-1 | few
TGTGCCAGCATGACCCCTTCGACAGCCGACAATGAGCAGTTCTTC | CASMTPSTADNEQFF | TRBV2 | . | TRBJ2-1 | few
TGTGCCAGCAGACAGGGTGCGCGGGAGACCCAGTACTTC | CASRQGARETQYF | TRBV7-2 | . | TRBJ2-5 | many
TGTGCCAGCAGCTTGGTGTGGTATAGCAATCAGCCCCAGCATTTT | CASSLVWYSNQPQHF | TRBV5-8 | . | TRBJ1-5 | .
TGTGCCAGCAGCCCGATACAGGGTCCCGGGGAGCTGTTTTTT | CASSPIQGPGELFF | TRBV7-3 | . | TRBJ2-2 | few
TGTGCCAGCAGCTCCCAGGTAGGGGGCACCGGGGAGCTGTTTTTT | CASSSQVGGTGELFF | TRBV9 | . | TRBJ2-2 | few